A selection of T cell receptor beta chains follows, all from one sample in a study of blood T cell repertoires in COVID-19. The protocol was immunoSEQ multiplex PCR, while the TCRdb copy is restricted to in-frame clones and leaves out a portion. There are 120,000 to 150,000 clones in the sample; about nine tenths occur only once, and approximately 2.5% lies in the top ten. Sequencing was done on a sample of peripheral blood. Every receptor here comes from a human donor with COVID-19, enrolled during active disease. The donor label of this sample is uncertain. The CDR3 runs from the conserved cysteine through the conserved F or W. A D gene is named only where the DNA matches it firmly. Not every row has a clone size; where given, it reads once, few, many or a size class.

v_call	clone_size	d_call	j_call	cdr3_nt	cdr3_aa
TRBV4-1	NA	NA	TRBJ1-2	TGCGCCAGCAGCCAAGCTAAAGGGGAAAGGCCTCAGGGCTACACCTTC	CASSQAKGERPQGYTF
TRBV3-1/TRBV3-2	NA	TRBD2	TRBJ2-5	TGTGCCAGCAGCCGAACGACTAGCGGGGGAGGAGAGACCCAGTACTTC	CASSRTTSGGGETQYF
TRBV3-1/TRBV3-2	NA	TRBD2	TRBJ2-1	TGTGCCAGCAGCCAAGTAAGCGGGGGGGGCCGCGAGCAGTTCTTC	CASSQVSGGGREQFF
TRBV6-5	NA	NA	TRBJ1-3	TGTGCCAGCGCGAAGGACAGAGTCTCTGGAAACACCATATATTTT	CASAKDRVSGNTIYF
TRBV25-1	NA	NA	TRBJ2-1	TGTGCCAGCATAGTGGTTGAGCAGTTCTTC	CASIVVEQFF
TRBV5-4	NA	TRBD1	TRBJ1-1	TGTGCCAGCAGCAGGCCCGGGACAGGGGACCAGAACACTGAAGCTTTCTTT	CASSRPGTGDQNTEAFF
TRBV5-1	NA	NA	TRBJ2-7	TGCGCCAACAGCCCAGGACAGCTTAATCGGCAGTACTTC	CANSPGQLNRQYF
TRBV7-3	NA	NA	TRBJ1-1	TGTGCCAGCAGCTTGGGGCGGAACACTGAAGCTTTCTTT	CASSLGRNTEAFF
TRBV2	NA	TRBD1	TRBJ2-2	TGTGCCAGCAGTGGGGCCCACAGGGGCCGGGAGCTGTTTTTT	CASSGAHRGRELFF
TRBV6-6	NA	TRBD2	TRBJ2-1	TGTGCCAGCAGTTACGAAGGGACTACCACAATGAGTCAGCAGTTCTTC	CASSYEGTTTMSQQFF
TRBV12-3/TRBV12-4	once	TRBD2	TRBJ2-7	TGTGCCAGCAGTTTAGGGCTGGACGGGGGGGAGTACTTC	CASSLGLDGGEYF
TRBV5-4	NA	TRBD1	TRBJ1-1	TGTGCCAGCAGCAGGGAGACAGGGGCGAACACTGAAGCTTTCTTT	CASSRETGANTEAFF
TRBV11-2	NA	NA	TRBJ1-5	TGTGCCAGCCCCCGGAGGCGGTATAGCAATCAGCCCCAGCATTTT	CASPRRRYSNQPQHF
TRBV6-5	NA	TRBD1	TRBJ1-4	TGTGCCAGCAGTTACGACAGGGGGCACAATGAAAAACTGTTTTTT	CASSYDRGHNEKLFF
TRBV7-3	NA	NA	TRBJ2-2	TGTGCCAGCAGCTTAACCAGAAACACCGGGGAGCTGTTTTTT	CASSLTRNTGELFF
TRBV6-4	NA	NA	TRBJ2-3	TGTGCCAGCAGTGATCAGTTTGGCCCCCATACGCAGTATTTT	CASSDQFGPHTQYF
TRBV10-3	once	NA	TRBJ1-6	TGTGCCATCAGTGGGGTGGGGCAGGGAAATTCACCCCTCCACTTT	CAISGVGQGNSPLHF
TRBV5-1	NA	NA	TRBJ1-6	TGCGCCAGCAGCTTGGGCGGACAGACTCCTACTTCACCCCTCCACTTT	CASSLGGQTPTSPLHF
TRBV10-3	few	TRBD1	TRBJ2-3	TGTGCCATCAGCCACCAGACAGGGGGCCCAGATACGCAGTATTTT	CAISHQTGGPDTQYF
TRBV2	NA	NA	TRBJ2-2	TGTGCCAGCGGAGGACGAGCGGCAAACACCGGGGAGCTGTTTTTT	CASGGRAANTGELFF
TRBV30	NA	NA	TRBJ2-7	TGTGCCTGGAGTGTAAGCTTCGACAGTTCATACGAGCAGTACTTC	CAWSVSFDSSYEQYF
TRBV10-1	NA	NA	TRBJ1-1	TGCGCCAGCACCAAAACCGGGAAATTTCTATCTGAAGCTTTCTTT	CASTKTGKFLSEAFF
TRBV18	NA	NA	TRBJ2-5	TGTGCCAGCTCACCAGCGGGGGCTGAGACCCAGTACTTC	CASSPAGAETQYF
TRBV4-1	NA	TRBD2	TRBJ2-1	TGCGCCAGCAGCCTAAGAGGGCTGGGACTAGCGGCCTTTTACAATGAGCAGTTCTTC	CASSLRGLGLAAFYNEQFF
TRBV11-2	NA	NA	TRBJ2-2	TGTGCCAGCAGTACGAACACCGGGGAGCTGTTTTTT	CASSTNTGELFF
TRBV13	NA	TRBD2	TRBJ2-5	TGTGCCAGCAGCTCCCCTCGGCGGGGGGGCCAAGAGACCCAGTACTTC	CASSSPRRGGQETQYF
TRBV7-9	NA	NA	TRBJ1-5	TGTGCCAGCAGCCTTTTCCCAGGGGCCCAGCCCCAGCATTTT	CASSLFPGAQPQHF
TRBV9	NA	TRBD1	TRBJ2-7	TGTGCCAGCAGCCCCCGGGGACAGTACTACGAGCAGTACTTC	CASSPRGQYYEQYF
TRBV5-1	NA	TRBD1	TRBJ2-7	TGCGCCAGCAGCTTGGATGCAGGGGGCTACGAGCAGTACTTC	CASSLDAGGYEQYF
TRBV7-2	NA	TRBD2	TRBJ2-4	TGTGCCAGCAGCTATAGCGGGGGGTCCGGAATGGGTAACATTCAGTACTTC	CASSYSGGSGMGNIQYF
TRBV2	few	TRBD2	TRBJ2-1	TGTGCCAGCAGTCCGGGACTAGCGGGGCAGAGCTCCTACAATGAGCAGTTCTTC	CASSPGLAGQSSYNEQFF
TRBV6-2/TRBV6-3	NA	NA	TRBJ1-5	TGTGCCAGCAGCGATTACCAGGGTCGGGGCAATCAGCCCCAGCATTTT	CASSDYQGRGNQPQHF
TRBV7-9	NA	NA	TRBJ2-1	TGTGCCAGCAGCTTAGAGGCGGTAGCGGAATCCTACAATGAGCAGTTCTTC	CASSLEAVAESYNEQFF
TRBV11-2	NA	NA	TRBJ1-4	TGTGCCAGCAGCCCCCGCGGCGGGGGGACTAATGAAAAACTGTTTTTT	CASSPRGGGTNEKLFF
TRBV5-1	once	TRBD1	TRBJ1-3	TGCGCCAGCAGCTTATCACGGGACAGGGGGCCCGGAAACACCATATATTTT	CASSLSRDRGPGNTIYF
TRBV19	NA	TRBD1	TRBJ1-2	TGTGCCAGTAGTAGTCCATCGGGACAGTCAACCTATGGCTACACCTTC	CASSSPSGQSTYGYTF
TRBV19	NA	NA	TRBJ1-1	TGTGCCAGTAGTCCATTGACAGAGAACACTGAAGCTTTCTTT	CASSPLTENTEAFF
TRBV6-5	NA	NA	TRBJ1-2	TGTGCCAGCAGTACGGATCCTAGTGGCTATGGCTACACCTTC	CASSTDPSGYGYTF
TRBV3-1/TRBV3-2	NA	TRBD1	TRBJ1-2	TGTGCCAGCGCCCCGCCCGGGACAGGCCCCTATGGCTACACCTTC	CASAPPGTGPYGYTF
TRBV13	NA	NA	TRBJ1-6	TGTGCCAGCAGCGCCCAGGGATATTCACCCCTCCACTTT	CASSAQGYSPLHF